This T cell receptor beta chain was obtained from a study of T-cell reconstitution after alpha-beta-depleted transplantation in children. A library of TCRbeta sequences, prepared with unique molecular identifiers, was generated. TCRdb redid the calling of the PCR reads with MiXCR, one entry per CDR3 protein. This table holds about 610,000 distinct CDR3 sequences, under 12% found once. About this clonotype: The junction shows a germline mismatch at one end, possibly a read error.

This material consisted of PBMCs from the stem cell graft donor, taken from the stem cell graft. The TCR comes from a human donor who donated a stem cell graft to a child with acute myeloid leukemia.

The CDR3 here is CASSSSFSGELFF. The CDR3 DNA follows: TGTGCTAGCAGCTCGTCCTTTTCCGGGGAGCTGTTTTTT. This rearrangement joins TRBV7-7 to TRBJ2-2, with D hard to call. This CDR3 has 13 amino acids. Germline CDR1 and CDR2: SSHAT and FNYEAQ (reference sequence). The whole variable domain, filled in from reference TRBV7-7 and TRBJ2-2, reads GAGVSQSPRYKVTKRGQDVTLRCDPISSHATLYWYQQALGQGPEFLTYFNYEAQPDKSGLPSDRFSAERPEGSISTLTIQRTEQRDSAMYRCASSSSFSGELFFGEGSRLTVL.